This T cell receptor (beta chain) was obtained from a study of cytomegalovirus exposure and HLA in healthy donors. Looking at the study overall: Samples from HLA-typed donors yielded about 85 million unique TCRs in an early data release.

The PCR made use of 60 Vbeta and 13 Jbeta primers. Produced via immunoSEQ multiplex PCR; TCRdb's table is partial and in-frame only. The sample lists over 150,000 clones, roughly 85% occurring once. On this clone itself: Its antigen is undetermined.

Overall study results and limits: Beyond CMV serostatus, there was no information to go on about immune exposure. A later analysis linked a missense DCLRE1C variant to TCR beta V- and J-gene trimming. Several of the most significant clusters were apparently associated with common viral pathogens in a later analysis.

Germline V gene data show CDR1 as SGHAT and CDR2 as FQNNGV. The CDR3 spans 19 residues. J gave up 9 bases and V 1 base, and 17 bases lay outside the gene matches. The specimen sequenced was PBMCs. V usage is TRBV11-2 and J usage is TRBJ2-1; 11 bases map to TRBD2. This receptor was identified in a middle-aged man in good health and CMV-seronegative. CDR3 in amino acids: CASSLVGALAGGYSGEQFF. The CDR3, as DNA: TGTGCCAGCAGCTTAGTGGGGGCATTAGCGGGAGGGTATTCCGGTGAGCAGTTCTTC.